This record covers a single T cell receptor (beta chain). As yet, its antigen is unknown. The data were taken from a study of cytomegalovirus exposure and HLA in healthy donors. The study's findings and limits: When presence/absence was analysed, sequencing depth was taken to be roughly uniform across donors. TCR beta V segments were, for the most part, productive about 87% or about 30% of the time in an earlier analysis.

The PCR had 60 Vbeta and 13 Jbeta primers. The protocol was immunoSEQ multiplex PCR, while the TCRdb copy is restricted to in-frame clones and leaves out a portion. The table shows fewer than 95,000 clones, with around three quarters occurring only once. The CDR3 runs 14 residues. V was clipped by 0 bases and J by 4 bases, with 9 bases between them. CDR1 SGHVS and CDR2 FQNEAQ come from the germline V gene. Sequenced material: PBMCs. J is TRBJ1-2 and V is TRBV7-8, with D hard to call. This clonotype was sampled from a man aged 25-40 years in good health and CMV-seronegative. Here the CDR3 reads CASSLAQARYGYTF. In DNA, the CDR3 is TGTGCCAGCAGCTTAGCGCAGGCGCGCTATGGCTACACCTTC.